This T cell receptor beta chain was sequenced during a study of control samples from healthy donors and cancer patients (TCRdb year 2020). From the germline V gene, CDR1 is ENHRY and CDR2 is SYGVKD. Deletion took 2 bases off V and 2 bases off J, with a span of 6 bases between the germline ends. Measured from the cysteine to the phenylalanine, the CDR3 is 14 residues long. CDR3 DNA is the only sequence kept; it has 42 bases, read in frame from the first base. Of note for this clone: The antigen it binds to is not known. No much larger clone is present one base from it, and per-base qualities are unavailable.

Library generation was performed with the immunoSEQ multiplex PCR assay. Sourced from immuneACCESS, this table was stored by TCRdb with only in-frame sequences that have V and J called. A share of the clones is absent; for the studies checked, an unresolved V gene accounts for under half, and the remainder has no known explanation. The sample profile shows roughly 100,000 clones; more than 85% of them were found once. The ten biggest clones cover about 18% of the sample. The V gene is TRBV10-3 and the J gene is TRBJ2-2, with the D gene call left open. The sequenced sample consisted of PBMCs. The sequence was collected from a man aged 60 to 75 with lung cancer. The CDR3 region reads CAISENGNTGELFF. The DNA reads as follows: TGTGCCATCAGTGAGAACGGAAACACCGGGGAGCTGTTTTTT.